This note documents a single TCR beta chain sequence. No antigen is known for it. The sample originates from a study of cytomegalovirus exposure and HLA in healthy donors. Overall study findings and caveats: V- and J-gene trimming in TCR beta was tied to a missense DCLRE1C variant by an analysis performed later. Most subjects' HLA-A and HLA-B alleles were reportedly predicted from TCR beta sequences. A later analysis showed HLA-associated TCR beta chains outstripping equally common others in clonal expansion.

Trimming pared 4 bases from V and 0 bases from J, leaving 14 bases between. The CDR3 has 16 amino acids. The V gene's germline CDR1 is SGHRS and CDR2 YFSETQ. The primer mix had 60 Vbeta and 13 Jbeta primers. Data came from immunoSEQ multiplex PCR; TCRdb stores just in-frame clones and leaves some out. The sample contains around 150,000 clones, 75% to 90% of which appear only once. Sample: PBMCs. The chain joins TRBV5-1 to TRBJ1-3, with TRBD1 as a possible D gene (5 bases). This clonotype was sampled from a woman aged 18-29 years in good health and CMV-seronegative. The CDR3 sequence: CASSTSQATSGNTIYF. As DNA, the CDR3 is TGCGCCAGCAGCACTTCACAGGCGACCTCTGGAAACACCATATATTTT.